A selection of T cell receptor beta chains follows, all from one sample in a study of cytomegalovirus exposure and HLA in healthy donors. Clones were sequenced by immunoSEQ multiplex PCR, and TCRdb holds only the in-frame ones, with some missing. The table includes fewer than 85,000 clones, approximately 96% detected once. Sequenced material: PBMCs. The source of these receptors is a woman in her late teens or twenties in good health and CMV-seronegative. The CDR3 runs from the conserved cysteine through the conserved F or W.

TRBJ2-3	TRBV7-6	CASSFQGHSDTQYF
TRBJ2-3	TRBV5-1	CASSDGTSGSPDTQYF
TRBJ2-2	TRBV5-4	CASSLGGSGELFF
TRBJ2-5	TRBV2	CASSDWPALKEETQYF
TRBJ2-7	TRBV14	CASSQGGRTGSYEQYF
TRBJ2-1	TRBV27	CASSHGTGGAYNEQFF
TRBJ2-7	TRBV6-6	CASTNEGLLGEQYF
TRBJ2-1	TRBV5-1	CASSLTSTSYNEQFF
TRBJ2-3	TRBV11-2	CASSLAGASTDTQYF
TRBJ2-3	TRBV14	CASSHPLGTSQYF
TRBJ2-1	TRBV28	CASSNGWREGLNHEQFF
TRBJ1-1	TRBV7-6	CASSLGTGFNTEAFF
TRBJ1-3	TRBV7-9	CASSDLRAGNTIYF
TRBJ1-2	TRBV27	CASSLGTGGISYGYTF
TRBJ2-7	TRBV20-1	CSALTYEQYF
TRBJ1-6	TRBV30	CAWMFRNSPLHF
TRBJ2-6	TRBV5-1	CASSLGLAGGPGGANVLTF
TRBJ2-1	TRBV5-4	CASSLQLAGVNEQFF
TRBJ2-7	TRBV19	CASSLTGARNEQYF
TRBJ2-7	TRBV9	CASSPLAGVSYEQYF
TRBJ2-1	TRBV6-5	CASSYMAAEQQFF
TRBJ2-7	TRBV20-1	CSARTGPEQYF
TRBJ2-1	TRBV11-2	CASSVLAGGYNEQFF
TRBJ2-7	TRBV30	CAWSVPGHHGYF
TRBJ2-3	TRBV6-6	CASSSSLAGGTDTQYF
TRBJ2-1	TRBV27	CASSLAGFSYNEQFF
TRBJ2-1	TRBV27	CASSASGPSYNEQFF
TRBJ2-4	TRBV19	CASSTNRDRTPLAKNIQYF
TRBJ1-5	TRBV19	CASATGLSNQPQHF
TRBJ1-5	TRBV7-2	CASSPTGRGNQPQHF
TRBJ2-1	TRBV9	CASSSSGAGGLRGEQFF
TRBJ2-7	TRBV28	CASSLGQDISYEQYF
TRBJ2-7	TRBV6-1	CASSEEGQGSHEQYF
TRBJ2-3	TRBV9	CASSAEGQRTDTQYF
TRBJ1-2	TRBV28	CASTPRTGTYGYTF
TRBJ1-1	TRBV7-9	CASSLKGAAAFF
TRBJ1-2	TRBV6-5	CASAYQGLLYGYTF
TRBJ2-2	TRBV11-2	CASSLVLAGTGELFF
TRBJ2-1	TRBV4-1	CASSLLAGAYNEQFF
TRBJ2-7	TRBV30	CAWSVGTGNREYF
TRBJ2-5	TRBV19	CASSQGVGQETQYF
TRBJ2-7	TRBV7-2	CASSARFLVNYEQYF
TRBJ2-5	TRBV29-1	CSVVFYQETQYF
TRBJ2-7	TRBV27	CASSNVGGFYEQYF
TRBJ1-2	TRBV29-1	CSVEQAPPYGYTF
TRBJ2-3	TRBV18	CASSPRIAGSTRTDTQYF
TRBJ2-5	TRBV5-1	CASSLRPSGEETQYF
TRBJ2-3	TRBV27	CASSPRLMGPQLTDTQYF
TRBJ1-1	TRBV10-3	CAISDQDSNTEAFF
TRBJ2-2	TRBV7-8	CASSLAGWGRSGELFF
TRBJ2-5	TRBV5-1	CASSLGVTGAETQYF
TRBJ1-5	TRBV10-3	CAISDQGNQPQHF
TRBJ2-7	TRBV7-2	CASSSYQTGAYEQYF
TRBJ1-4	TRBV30	CAWSVTRTNNEKLFF
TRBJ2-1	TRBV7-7	CASSRTSGGNNEQFF
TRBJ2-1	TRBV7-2	CASSSTASAAKNEQFF
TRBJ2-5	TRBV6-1	CASISGTSGGTQYF
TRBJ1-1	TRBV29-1	CSVWTGGAWTEAFF
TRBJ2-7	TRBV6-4	CASSDLSSYEQYF
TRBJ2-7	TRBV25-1	CASSEAGWAYEQYF